The clone carrying this T cell receptor (beta chain) was detected once. In the original workflow: Nucleated cell number was recorded as an estimate derived from reference gene primer amplification. Sequencing was performed with immunoSEQ multiplex PCR; in TCRdb, only in-frame clones are kept and a portion is missing. V and J calls and clone size come straight from that table; D and trimming were deduced from the DNA. The sample lists some 100,000 clones, about 89% occurring once. The sample is drawn from a study of blood T cell repertoires in COVID-19. Study information: Material from acute and convalescent COVID-19 was sourced from the United States, Italy and Spain. In each case, the material was cDNA or gDNA derived from T cells, B-cell-depleted T cells, or PBMCs.

Trimming pared 9 bases from V and 3 bases from J, leaving 11 bases between. Germline V gene sequence: CDR1 KGHDR, CDR2 SFDVKD. The CDR3 is made up of 13 amino acids. The V gene is TRBV24-1, the J gene TRBJ2-1, with a weak D call TRBD1 (6 bases). The sample was peripheral blood. This TCR was sampled from a man between 60 and 75 years old with acute or convalescent COVID-19. Here the CDR3 reads CATGRGNYNEQFF. The CDR3 bases are TGTGCCACCGGCAGGGGAAACTACAATGAGCAGTTCTTC.